The next 31 T cell receptor beta chains were all read from a single sample in a study of T cell repertoires in cytomegalovirus infection. MiXCR, run by TCRdb on the reads, gives a single entry per CDR3 protein. The sample has roughly 720,000 distinct CDR3 sequences; approximately 40% are singletons. The sample taken for sequencing was PBMCs. The source is a human donor in good health (CMV status not recorded). Some clones in this sample may be carry-over from other donors' samples.

In its sample, this clonotype was seen many times. The rearrangement joins TRBV7-9 to TRBJ1-2, with 7 positions matching TRBD1. This CDR3 contains 16 residues. V lost 4 bases and J lost 0; bases outside the gene matches: 8. Germline CDR1 and CDR2: SEHNR and FQNEAQ (reference sequence). The CDR3 sequence: CASSWGGTGANYGYTF. The CDR3 nucleotides are TGTGCCAGCAGCTGGGGAGGTACAGGGGCTAACTATGGCTACACCTTC.

CDR3 coding DNA: TGCAGCGTTGAAGAGCTAGCGGGGGACGAGCAGTACTTC. It translates to CSVEELAGDEQYF. The rearrangement uses TRBV29-1 and TRBJ2-7; 10 bases fit TRBD2. This CDR3 comprises 13 residues. In germline, CDR1 is SQVTM, CDR2 ANQGSEA. J was trimmed by 5 bases and V by 0 bases; bases with no gene match: 1.

This clonotype was found many times. V and J are TRBV28 and TRBJ2-7; D is unresolved. Germline lookup yields CDR1 MDHEN and CDR2 SYDVKM. The germline V and J ends were trimmed by 6 bases and 4 bases, with 7 bases remaining between them. There are 11 residues in the CDR3. Here the CDR3 reads CASSLRYEQYF. Written as DNA, the CDR3 is TGTGCCAGCAGCTTGCGATACGAGCAGTACTTC. The full variable domain, with the rest looked up from reference TRBV28 and TRBJ2-7, is DVKVTQSSRYLVKRTGEKVFLECVQDMDHENMFWYRQDPGLGLRLIYFSYDVKMKEKGDIPEGYSVSREKKERFSLILESASTNQTSMYLCASSLRYEQYFGPGTRLTVT.

This rearrangement joins TRBV12-3 or TRBV12-4 to TRBJ2-2; 11 bases line up with TRBD2. Losses at the gene ends were 8 bases for V and 4 bases for J; bases not matched to a gene: 9. The CDR3 runs 16 residues. CDR3: CASADSGRGGTGELFF. The CDR3 nucleotides read TGTGCCAGCGCGGATAGCGGGAGGGGCGGCACCGGGGAGCTGTTTTTT.

On this clonotype: One end of the junction does not line up with germline, which may come from a read error. The chain carries TRBV7-9 and TRBJ1-4; 10 bases align to TRBD1. Germline V lookup: CDR1 SEHNR, CDR2 FQNEAQ (reference sequence). The CDR3 consists of 16 residues. Here the CDR3 reads CATSSREGQGSEKLFF. CDR3 sequence (DNA): TGTGCCACCAGCTCTAGAGAGGGACAGGGGAGTGAAAAACTGTTTTTT.

This chain uses TRBV12-3 or TRBV12-4 with TRBJ1-1; weak D call: TRBD1 (5 bases). The V gene lost 6 bases and the J gene lost 4 bases, with 12 bases spanning the gap. CDR3 length equals 13 residues. CDR3 coding DNA: TGTGCCAGCAGGGGGGGAGGGTTCACTGAAGCTTTCTTT. Protein sequence: CASRGGGFTEAFF.

The chain employs TRBV15 and TRBJ2-5; D might be TRBD2 (5 bases). This CDR3 has 14 residues. Germline V gene sequence: CDR1 LNHNV, CDR2 YYDKDF (reference sequence). Trimming shortened V by 4 bases and J by 5 bases, and 14 bases separated the two germline ends. CDR3 coding DNA: TGTGCCACCAGCAAGTTAGGACTGGCGGAGACCCAGTACTTC. Translated, it gives CATSKLGLAETQYF.

This clonotype has just a few counts. The chain joins TRBV10-3 to TRBJ2-7, with D tentatively TRBD1 (5 bases). Trimming took off 7 bases at V and 4 bases at J, with 17 bases between the two ends. CDR1 is ENHRY, CDR2 SYGVKD, per germline. The CDR3 is 14 residues long. The CDR3 region is CAITPDSGVYEQYF. The CDR3 nucleotides are TGTGCCATCACCCCCGACAGTGGGGTGTACGAGCAGTACTTC.

This clonotype appeared a few times. V is TRBV28 and J is TRBJ1-5; no clear D. V lost 6 bases to trimming and J lost 0 bases, with 12 bases between them. Germline CDR1 and CDR2: MDHEN and SYDVKM. CDR3 length equals 15 residues. CDR3 bases: TGTGCCAGCAGCTCTCAGGACTATAGCAATCAGCCCCAGCATTTT. Its protein is CASSSQDYSNQPQHF.

This chain links TRBV30 with TRBJ2-7; 10 bases are shared with TRBD1. Trimming cost V 4 bases and J 9 bases; bases outside gene matches: 15. The CDR3 sequence is 15 residues long. Per germline, CDR1 GTSNPN and CDR2 SVGIG (reference sequence). The DNA for the CDR3 is TGTGCCTGGACCCACCAGAGGGACAGGGGTCTTGTGCAGTACTTC. It yields the protein CAWTHQRDRGLVQYF.

This clonotype came up a few times. V is TRBV2 and J is TRBJ2-7; D gene unclear. The V and J ends lost 10 bases and 7 bases respectively, with 23 bases between them. This CDR3 region has 14 residues. Germline V gene data show CDR1 as SNHLY and CDR2 as FYNNEI. The CDR3 is CANPSRQVRSEQYF. As DNA, the CDR3 is TGTGCCAACCCAAGTAGGCAGGTCCGATCGGAGCAGTACTTC. The full variable domain, rest sourced from reference TRBV2 and TRBJ2-7, is EPEVTQTPSHQVTQMGQEVILRCVPISNHLYFYWYRQILGQKVEFLVSFYNNEISEKSEIFDDQFSVERPDGSNFTLKIRSTKLEDSAMYFCANPSRQVRSEQYFGPGTRLTVT.

Concerning this clonotype: The germline gene is not matched at one end of the junction; a read error may be the cause. The rearrangement links TRBV6-1 to TRBJ2-2, with D possibly TRBD2 on 5 matching bases. Per the germline V gene, CDR1 is MNHNS and CDR2 is SASEGT. This CDR3 contains 16 residues. The CDR3 DNA follows: TGTGCCAGCAGTGAAGTGTCGGTTACAGTTCCCGGGGAGCTATTTTTT. Translating it yields CASSEVSVTVPGELFF.

The chain joins TRBV18 to TRBJ2-7; TRBD1 matches at 9 bases. CDR1 KGHSH and CDR2 LQKENI come from the germline V gene. After removal of 2 bases from V and 3 bases from J, the junction contained 5 bases not matched to a gene. The CDR3 extends over 15 amino acids. This chain's CDR3 is CASSPKGQGLYEQYF. The CDR3 DNA follows: TGTGCCAGCTCACCAAAGGGACAGGGTCTCTACGAGCAGTACTTC. The full variable domain, rest sourced from reference TRBV18 and TRBJ2-7, is NAGVMQNPRHLVRRRGQEARLRCSPMKGHSHVYWYRQLPEEGLKFMVYLQKENIIDESGMPKERFSAEFPKEGPSILRIQQVVRGDSAAYFCASSPKGQGLYEQYFGPGTRLTVT.

This chain links TRBV19 with TRBJ2-1; TRBD2 aligns across 7 bases. CDR3 length: 16 amino acids. The V gene end was trimmed by 9 bases and the J gene end by 2 bases; junction bases not matched to a gene: 13. In germline, CDR1 is LNHDA, CDR2 SQIVND (reference sequence). In DNA form, the CDR3 reads TGTGCCAGACATCCTCTACGCGGGAGAACCTACAATGAGCAGTTCTTC. Protein: CARHPLRGRTYNEQFF.

This clonotype was seen ten or more times. The chain links TRBV20-1 to TRBJ1-2; weak D call: TRBD1 (5 bases). From germline, CDR1 is DFQATT and CDR2 SNEGSKA (reference sequence). CDR3 length: 14 residues. V lost 6 bases and J lost 2, with 16 bases in between. The DNA of the CDR3 is TGCAGTGCCCCTCGTACCGGGACCAACTATGGCTACACCTTC. Protein sequence: CSAPRTGTNYGYTF.

There are a few counts of this clonotype. The rearrangement uses TRBV7-6 and TRBJ2-1, with 12 bases that match TRBD2. V trimming: 1 base; J trimming: 3 bases; junction bases outside the gene matches: 7. This CDR3 is built from 18 residues. Germline CDR1 reads SGHVS; CDR2 reads FNYEAQ. CDR3 protein: CASSLEAVTSGSYNEQFF. The CDR3 DNA is TGTGCCAGCAGCTTAGAGGCGGTGACTAGCGGGAGCTACAATGAGCAGTTCTTC. Combining the CDR3 with reference TRBV7-6 and TRBJ2-1 gives the whole variable domain GAGVSQSPRYKVTKRGQDVALRCDPISGHVSLYWYRQALGQGPEFLTYFNYEAQQDKSGLPNDRFSAERPEGSISTLTIQRTEQRDSAMYRCASSLEAVTSGSYNEQFFGPGTRLTVL.

This clonotype was counted a few times. This chain uses TRBV20-1 with TRBJ2-3; the match to TRBD2 covers 12 bases. CDR1 and CDR2 (germline): DFQATT, SNEGSKA (reference sequence). The CDR3 is made up of 15 amino acids. J lost 8 bases, V lost 6 bases, and 12 bases had no gene match. CDR3 nucleotides: TGCAGTGCCGCTCGACGGACTAGCGGGGTCCCTACGCAGTATTTT. Translation gives CSAARRTSGVPTQYF.

This clonotype has just one count. J is TRBJ2-3 and V is TRBV29-1; TRBD1 matches 9 bases. V dropped 6 bases and J dropped 5; count of bases not matched to a gene: 6. This CDR3 is built from 13 residues. Germline CDR1 SQVTM, CDR2 ANQGSEA. The CDR3 nucleotides are TGCAGCGTGGGGGGACAGGGAGGAGATACGCAGTATTTT. Amino acids: CSVGGQGGDTQYF.

This clonotype was seen a few times. The chain combines TRBV7-6 with TRBJ2-2; TRBD2 is a possible D gene (5 bases). Germline lookup yields CDR1 SGHVS and CDR2 FNYEAQ. This CDR3 region has 15 residues. Trimming stripped 3 bases from V and 5 bases from J, with 13 bases between. CDR3 in amino acids: CASSLEDARTGELFF. The CDR3 bases are TGTGCCAGCAGCTTGGAGGACGCGAGGACCGGGGAGCTGTTTTTT.

This clonotype has just a few counts. The chain employs TRBV19 and TRBJ1-2; D gene unclear. The V end lost 10 bases, the J end lost 8 bases, and 20 bases lay between the germline ends. From germline, CDR1 is LNHDA and CDR2 SQIVND (reference sequence). CDR3 length: 13 residues. DNA of the CDR3: TGTGCCACCACCTTGGGGAGACGAGGGGGCTACACCTTC. Translating it yields CATTLGRRGGYTF.

The J gene is TRBJ2-3, the V gene TRBV27; a possible D gene is TRBD1 (6 bases). V was trimmed by 6 bases and J by 1 base, leaving 14 bases between them. Germline lookup yields CDR1 MNHEY and CDR2 SMNVEV (reference sequence). This CDR3 has 15 residues. DNA for the CDR3: TGTGCCAGCAGATATCAGGGGTTCCGCACAGATACGCAGTATTTT. Encoded protein: CASRYQGFRTDTQYF.

The chain joins TRBV25-1 to TRBJ1-3; 9 nucleotides match TRBD1. This CDR3 is 16 amino acids long. With V trimmed by 5 bases and J by 0 bases, 5 bases remained unmatched. Germline values: CDR1 MGHDK, CDR2 SYGVNS. CDR3 sequence reads: CASSRNRGPSGNTIYF. In nucleotides, the CDR3 is TGTGCCAGCAGTAGAAACAGGGGGCCCTCTGGAAACACCATATATTTT.

The J gene is TRBJ2-4, the V gene TRBV5-1; TRBD1 might be the D (6 bases). Germline-derived CDR1 and CDR2 are SGHRS and YFSETQ. V lost 0 bases to trimming and J lost 5 bases, with 9 bases between them. CDR3 length: 14 residues. The CDR3 reads CASSLVQGENIQYF. The CDR3 DNA reads as TGCGCCAGCAGCTTGGTACAGGGAGAAAACATTCAGTACTTC.

The chain is built from TRBV7-8 and TRBJ2-3, with no clear D. Trimming removed 2 bases at V and 7 bases at J, with 22 bases between. Germline CDR1 is SGHVS and CDR2 is FQNEAQ. The CDR3 loop spans 17 amino acids. Written as DNA, the CDR3 is TGTGCCAGCAGCTTATTTGCCGTACAAGGGCTTGAGAATACGCAGTATTTT. Its protein product is CASSLFAVQGLENTQYF. Together with reference TRBV7-8 and TRBJ2-3, the CDR3 gives the full variable domain: GAGVSQSPRYKVAKRGQDVALRCDPISGHVSLFWYQQALGQGPEFLTYFQNEAQLDKSGLPSDRFFAERPEGSVSTLKIQRTQQEDSAVYLCASSLFAVQGLENTQYFGPGTRLTVL.

In this sample, this clonotype turned up a few times. The chain recombines TRBV7-9 with TRBJ2-7; a possible D gene is TRBD2 (6 bases). Trimming took 7 bases from V and 2 from J, leaving 12 bases between them. The length of the CDR3 is 13 residues. From germline, CDR1 is SEHNR and CDR2 FQNEAQ (reference sequence). The CDR3 DNA sequence: TGTGCCAGCATGGGGGAGGTAACCTACGAGCAGTACTTC. It yields the protein CASMGEVTYEQYF.

The rearrangement joins TRBV6-5 to TRBJ2-3, with D possibly TRBD1 on 6 matching bases. Trimming removed 5 bases at V and 10 bases at J, with 13 bases between. This CDR3 spans 12 amino acids. Germline V lookup: CDR1 MNHEY, CDR2 SVGAGI. This CDR3 is CASSASGVAQYF. The CDR3, as DNA: TGTGCCAGCAGTGCCTCAGGGGTGGCGCAGTATTTT.

The chain carries TRBV28 and TRBJ1-5; D unresolved. V lost 7 bases, J lost 0 bases, and 13 bases lay in between. The CDR3 is made up of 15 amino acids. Germline values: CDR1 MDHEN, CDR2 SYDVKM. The CDR3 DNA follows: TGTGCCAGCACAGCCGGATTGGGTAGCAATCAGCCCCAGCATTTT. Translated, it gives CASTAGLGSNQPQHF.

This clonotype occurred a few times. This rearrangement joins TRBV19 to TRBJ1-2; 8 bases fit TRBD1. The CDR3 is 15 residues long. From germline, CDR1 is LNHDA and CDR2 SQIVND (reference sequence). J gave up 5 bases and V 5 bases, and 10 bases lay outside the gene matches. For the CDR3, the DNA is TGTGCCAGTAGTCCGAGGACAGGGAAGGGTTATGGCTACACCTTC. It specifies CASSPRTGKGYGYTF. The full variable domain, completed using reference TRBV19 and TRBJ1-2, is DGGITQSPKYLFRKEGQNVTLSCEQNLNHDAMYWYRQDPGQGLRLIYYSQIVNDFQKGDIAEGYSVSREKKESFPLTVTSAQKNPTAFYLCASSPRTGKGYGYTFGSGTRLTVV.

The chain combines TRBV4-1 with TRBJ2-7; 9 bases match TRBD1. CDR3 length: 17 residues. Losses at the gene ends were 3 bases for V and 2 bases for J; bases not matched to a gene: 11. Per germline, CDR1 MGHRA and CDR2 YSYEKL. The CDR3 DNA is TGCGCCAGCAGCCAGGGGGGTTTCCGGGACAGGGCCTACGAGCAGTACTTC. Amino acids: CASSQGGFRDRAYEQYF.

V is TRBV30 and J is TRBJ1-1; 8 positions match TRBD1. J gave up 3 bases and V 2 bases, and 5 bases lay outside the gene matches. From germline, CDR1 is GTSNPN and CDR2 SVGIG (reference sequence). The CDR3 runs to 14 residues. The CDR3 sequence is CAWSLLTGDTEAFF. The DNA of the CDR3 is TGTGCCTGGAGTTTACTGACAGGGGACACTGAAGCTTTCTTT.

In its sample, this clonotype was seen a few times. V is TRBV7-2 and J is TRBJ2-1; D is perhaps TRBD1 (5 bases). V lost 1 base and J lost 12, with 13 bases in between. CDR3 length: 13 residues. The germline gives CDR1 SGHTA, CDR2 FQGNSA. The CDR3 here is CASSLERRTGQFF. In nucleotides, the CDR3 is TGTGCCAGCAGCTTAGAAAGACGAACAGGGCAGTTCTTC.